A selection of T cell receptor beta chains follows, all from one sample in a study of molecular identifiers for immune sequencing clone quantification. A single record per CDR3 protein comes from TCRdb applying MiXCR to the PCR reads. This sample carries roughly 320,000 distinct CDR3 sequences, 24% of them seen once, and the ten largest clones take 0.65% to 0.95%. The sample was naive CD8+ T cells from blood, with Jurkat cell RNA spiked in. The source of these receptors is a human donor in good health. Some libraries in this study had Jurkat cell RNA spiked in. The CDR3 runs from the conserved cysteine through the conserved F or W. Each record gives: J gene, D gene, V gene, CDR3 length, clone size, CDR3 DNA, CDR3 protein. The D gene is left open where the match is weak. Where a row states a size, it is once, few, many or the class of an expanded clone; other rows omit it.

j_call: TRBJ1-2; d_call: TRBD1; v_call: TRBV15; cdr3_length: 16; clone_size: few; cdr3_nt: TGTGCCACCAGCAGAGCACCGGGACAGCAAAACTATGGCTACACCTTC; cdr3_aa: CATSRAPGQQNYGYTF
j_call: TRBJ2-2; d_call: .; v_call: TRBV6-2/TRBV6-3; cdr3_length: 12; clone_size: .; cdr3_nt: TGTGCCAGCAGGCCTAACGCCGGGGAGCTGTTTTTT; cdr3_aa: CASRPNAGELFF
j_call: TRBJ2-1; d_call: TRBD2; v_call: TRBV7-9; cdr3_length: 15; clone_size: many; cdr3_nt: TGTGCCAGCAGACGGGGGACTAGCGAATACAATGAGCAGTTCTTC; cdr3_aa: CASRRGTSEYNEQFF
j_call: TRBJ1-1; d_call: .; v_call: TRBV5-1; cdr3_length: 15; clone_size: once; cdr3_nt: TGCGCCAGCAGCTTGACAGGGTGCCAACACACTGAAGCTCTCTTT; cdr3_aa: CASSLTGCQHTEALF
j_call: TRBJ1-1; d_call: TRBD1; v_call: TRBV4-1; cdr3_length: 16; clone_size: .; cdr3_nt: TGCGCCAGCAGCCCCCGACAGGGGCGCTTCAACACTGAAGCTTTCTTT; cdr3_aa: CASSPRQGRFNTEAFF
j_call: TRBJ2-3; d_call: TRBD2; v_call: TRBV7-9; cdr3_length: 16; clone_size: .; cdr3_nt: TGTCGCAGCAGCTGGACTAGCGGGGGAAGCACAGATACGCAGTATTTT; cdr3_aa: CRSSWTSGGSTDTQYF
j_call: TRBJ1-1; d_call: .; v_call: TRBV12-3/TRBV12-4; cdr3_length: 14; clone_size: few; cdr3_nt: TGTGCCAGCAGTTTCCGCCAGGAGAACACTGAAGCTTTCTTT; cdr3_aa: CASSFRQENTEAFF
j_call: TRBJ2-2; d_call: .; v_call: TRBV4-1; cdr3_length: 17; clone_size: .; cdr3_nt: TGCGCCAGCAGCCAAGGAGGGACGGGACGGAACACCGGGGAGCTGTTTTTT; cdr3_aa: CASSQGGTGRNTGELFF
j_call: TRBJ2-5; d_call: TRBD2; v_call: TRBV7-3; cdr3_length: 16; clone_size: many; cdr3_nt: TGTGCCAGCAGCTTATACGCTAGCGGGAGTGCCGAGACCCAGTACTTC; cdr3_aa: CASSLYASGSAETQYF
j_call: TRBJ1-1; d_call: .; v_call: TRBV2; cdr3_length: 14; clone_size: .; cdr3_nt: TGTGCCAGCAGGATGGACAGACTGAACACTGAAGCTTTCTTT; cdr3_aa: CASRMDRLNTEAFF
j_call: TRBJ2-5; d_call: TRBD1; v_call: TRBV5-4; cdr3_length: 15; clone_size: .; cdr3_nt: TGTGCCAGCAGCTTGGCCGAGACAGGGTACGAGACCCAGTACTTC; cdr3_aa: CASSLAETGYETQYF
j_call: TRBJ2-7; d_call: TRBD1; v_call: TRBV27; cdr3_length: 14; clone_size: few; cdr3_nt: TGTGCCAGCAGTTCCGGACAGGGTAGGTCCGAGCAGTACTTC; cdr3_aa: CASSSGQGRSEQYF
j_call: TRBJ2-1; d_call: .; v_call: TRBV6-2/TRBV6-3; cdr3_length: 15; clone_size: few; cdr3_nt: TGTGCCAGCACCGGGTGGACGGGAGTGAACAATGAGCAGTTCTTC; cdr3_aa: CASTGWTGVNNEQFF
j_call: TRBJ1-5; d_call: TRBD1; v_call: TRBV4-2; cdr3_length: 16; clone_size: few; cdr3_nt: TGTGCCAGCAGCCAAGAACCCGGGACAGGGGCTCAGCCCCAGCATTTT; cdr3_aa: CASSQEPGTGAQPQHF
j_call: TRBJ1-2; d_call: TRBD1; v_call: TRBV29-1; cdr3_length: 13; clone_size: many; cdr3_nt: TGCAGCGTTGAGGCAGGGGGGGTCTATGGCTACACCTTC; cdr3_aa: CSVEAGGVYGYTF
j_call: TRBJ2-2; d_call: TRBD2; v_call: TRBV4-3; cdr3_length: 15; clone_size: few; cdr3_nt: TGCGCCAGCAGCCCTTATAGAAGCGGGAGCACGGAGCTGTTTTTT; cdr3_aa: CASSPYRSGSTELFF
j_call: TRBJ2-7; d_call: .; v_call: TRBV30; cdr3_length: 12; clone_size: .; cdr3_nt: TGTGCCTGGAGTCCGGCCCGTCCCGAGCAGTACTTC; cdr3_aa: CAWSPARPEQYF
j_call: TRBJ2-6; d_call: .; v_call: TRBV27; cdr3_length: 16; clone_size: many; cdr3_nt: TGTGCCAGCAGCCCTATAGACCCAGCTGGGGCCAACGTCCTGACTTTC; cdr3_aa: CASSPIDPAGANVLTF
j_call: TRBJ2-3; d_call: TRBD2; v_call: TRBV9; cdr3_length: 15; clone_size: .; cdr3_nt: TGTGCCAGCACCGAGGGTCTAGCGGGCACAGATACGCAGTATTTT; cdr3_aa: CASTEGLAGTDTQYF
j_call: TRBJ2-7; d_call: .; v_call: TRBV7-9; cdr3_length: 14; clone_size: few; cdr3_nt: TGTGCCAGCAGCTTAGCGGTGTCGGCAGACGAGCAGTACTTC; cdr3_aa: CASSLAVSADEQYF
j_call: TRBJ2-3; d_call: TRBD2; v_call: TRBV4-2; cdr3_length: 18; clone_size: .; cdr3_nt: TGTGCCAGCAGCCAAGATACCGCTAGCGGGATAAGCACAGATACGCAGTATTTT; cdr3_aa: CASSQDTASGISTDTQYF
j_call: TRBJ2-3; d_call: .; v_call: TRBV4-3; cdr3_length: 18; clone_size: few; cdr3_nt: TGCGCCAGCAGCCATAACACGGGGGCAGTTCCCTACACAGATACGCAGTATTTT; cdr3_aa: CASSHNTGAVPYTDTQYF
j_call: TRBJ1-3; d_call: .; v_call: TRBV5-1; cdr3_length: 14; clone_size: few; cdr3_nt: TGCGCCAGCAGCCAGGGACGGGGAGGAAACACCATATATTTT; cdr3_aa: CASSQGRGGNTIYF
j_call: TRBJ2-5; d_call: TRBD2; v_call: TRBV6-5; cdr3_length: 17; clone_size: many; cdr3_nt: TGTGCCAGCAGCATTGGACTAGCGGGACCCGTACAAGAGACCCAGTACTTC; cdr3_aa: CASSIGLAGPVQETQYF
j_call: TRBJ2-3; d_call: TRBD2; v_call: TRBV7-9; cdr3_length: 16; clone_size: many; cdr3_nt: TGTGCCAGCAGCATCCAGCCTAGCGGAACCACAGATACGCAGTATTTT; cdr3_aa: CASSIQPSGTTDTQYF
j_call: TRBJ2-2; d_call: .; v_call: TRBV7-9; cdr3_length: 15; clone_size: few; cdr3_nt: TGTGCCAGCAGCGTCGACGGAGAGAACATCGGGGAGCTGTTTTTT; cdr3_aa: CASSVDGENIGELFF
j_call: TRBJ1-1; d_call: .; v_call: TRBV6-1; cdr3_length: 16; clone_size: many; cdr3_nt: TGTGCCAGCAGCGAACCATGGACAATTATCCCAACTGAAGCTTTCTTT; cdr3_aa: CASSEPWTIIPTEAFF
j_call: TRBJ2-7; d_call: TRBD2; v_call: TRBV2; cdr3_length: 14; clone_size: .; cdr3_nt: TGTGCCAGCAGTCGACTAGCCTACCCCTACGAGCGGTACTTC; cdr3_aa: CASSRLAYPYERYF
j_call: TRBJ2-7; d_call: .; v_call: TRBV30; cdr3_length: 8; clone_size: many; cdr3_nt: TGTGCCTGGATCCCCCCGGACTTC; cdr3_aa: CAWIPPDF
j_call: TRBJ2-7; d_call: .; v_call: TRBV18; cdr3_length: 14; clone_size: few; cdr3_nt: TGTGCCAGCTCACCCCCCCCGCCCGGCTACGAGCAGTACTTC; cdr3_aa: CASSPPPPGYEQYF
j_call: TRBJ2-5; d_call: .; v_call: TRBV11-2; cdr3_length: 15; clone_size: .; cdr3_nt: TGTGCCAGCAGCTTAGTCGAGGCAACCCAAGAGACCCAGTACTTC; cdr3_aa: CASSLVEATQETQYF